This T cell receptor (beta chain) was sequenced for a study of T cell responses to AZD1222 COVID-19 vaccine. Study-wide context: Second-dose timings of about 4 or about 12 weeks were pooled.

Some clones are missing from TCRdb's copy, which holds only in-frame ones; the method was immunoSEQ multiplex PCR. Of roughly 180,000 clones in the sample, roughly 93% were seen once. The input for sequencing was peripheral blood, taken on day 0 of AZD1222 vaccination. This sequence originates from an adult in good health.

The CDR3 nucleotides read TGTGCCAGCAGCGTGTCCCGGGACACGAACACCGGGGAGCTGTTTTTT. This gives the protein CASSVSRDTNTGELFF. The chain combines TRBV9 with TRBJ2-2, with a tentative D call TRBD1 (6 bases). Trimming shortened V by 2 bases and J by 0 bases, and 11 bases separated the two germline ends. CDR3 length: 16 amino acids. The V gene's germline CDR1 is SGDLS and CDR2 YYNGEE.